What follows are 4 T cell receptor beta chains derived from one specimen sequenced in a study of identifying expanded T cells in peripheral blood. TCRdb's table, derived via immunoSEQ multiplex PCR, lists solely in-frame clones and lacks some. The sample includes roughly 81,000 clones, 80% to 85% of them seen just once. Sequenced material: blood. Receptors originate from a person aged 18 to 70 in good health.

This clone was seen ten or more times. The genes are TRBV4-2 and TRBJ2-1; 7 nucleotides agree with TRBD2. Germline V CDR1 and CDR2: LGHNA, YNFKEQ. V shed 1 base and J 0 bases; nucleotides not matched to a gene: 0. This CDR3 spans 15 amino acids. This CDR3 is CASSQASGSYNEQFF. CDR3 coding DNA: TGTGCCAGCAGCCAAGCTAGCGGCTCCTACAATGAGCAGTTCTTC.

V is TRBV28 and J is TRBJ2-2, with a weak D call TRBD1 (6 bases). Germline values: CDR1 MDHEN, CDR2 SYDVKM. V was shortened by 3 bases and J by 5 bases, with 10 bases between the two germline ends. The CDR3 runs 14 residues. The chain's CDR3 is CASSFTGQTGELFF. CDR3 in DNA: TGTGCCAGCAGTTTCACAGGGCAAACCGGGGAGCTGTTTTTT.

This clone came up once. The genes are TRBV11-3 and TRBJ2-3; D tentatively reads TRBD1 or TRBD2 (5 bases each). Germline lookup yields CDR1 SGHNT and CDR2 YENEEA. The CDR3 loop spans 15 amino acids. V dropped 5 bases and J dropped 2 bases, with 14 bases sitting between them. The CDR3 reads CASSPREGLTDTQYF. In DNA, the CDR3 is TGTGCCAGCAGCCCCCGTGAGGGGCTCACAGATACGCAGTATTTT.

The V gene is TRBV18, the J gene TRBJ2-7; D is possibly TRBD2 (6 bases). The CDR3 is 14 amino acids. Trimming left V 2 bases short and J 4 bases short, with 12 bases between. The V gene's germline CDR1 is KGHSH and CDR2 LQKENI. As DNA, the CDR3 is TGTGCCAGCTCACCAGGGGGGAGCGGTTACGAGCAGTACTTC. It codes for CASSPGGSGYEQYF. The whole variable domain, remainder taken from reference TRBV18 and TRBJ2-7, is NAGVMQNPRHLVRRRGQEARLRCSPMKGHSHVYWYRQLPEEGLKFMVYLQKENIIDESGMPKERFSAEFPKEGPSILRIQQVVRGDSAAYFCASSPGGSGYEQYFGPGTRLTVT.